This T cell receptor (beta chain) is from a study of blood T cell repertoires in COVID-19. TCRdb's copy holds only in-frame clones and misses some; the assay was immunoSEQ multiplex PCR. This sample has more than 250,000 clones, with more than 85% found just once. This clonotype was sampled from a woman aged 30 to 39 who had recovered from COVID-19. The sample taken for sequencing was PBMCs or T cells enriched from blood (not recorded which).

CDR3 DNA sequence: TGTGCCAGCAGTACCTGGTACAGGCACCACAATGAGCAGTTCTTC. As protein: CASSTWYRHHNEQFF. V and J are TRBV28 and TRBJ2-1, with a possible D match to TRBD1 (5 bases). Germline V CDR1 and CDR2: MDHEN, SYDVKM. Trimming left V 5 bases short and J 5 bases short, with 16 bases between. This CDR3 region has 15 residues.